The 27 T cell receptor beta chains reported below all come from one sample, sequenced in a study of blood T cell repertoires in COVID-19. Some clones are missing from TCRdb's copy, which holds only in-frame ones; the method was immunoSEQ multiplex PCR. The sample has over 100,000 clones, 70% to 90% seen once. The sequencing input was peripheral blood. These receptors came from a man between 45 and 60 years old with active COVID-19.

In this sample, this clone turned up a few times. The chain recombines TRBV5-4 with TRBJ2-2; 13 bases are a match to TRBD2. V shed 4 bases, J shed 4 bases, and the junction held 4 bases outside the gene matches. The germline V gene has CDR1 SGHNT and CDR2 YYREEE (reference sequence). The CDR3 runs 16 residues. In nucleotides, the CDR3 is TGTGCCAGCAGCCTCGGACTAGCGGGGGCCACCGGGGAGCTGTTTTTT. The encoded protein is CASSLGLAGATGELFF.

The CDR3 coding sequence is TGCGCCAGCGGAGACCTGGCGGAAAAAGATGGCTACACCTTC. Protein: CASGDLAEKDGYTF. The chain couples TRBV5-1 to TRBJ1-2; D unclear. V gave up 7 bases and J gave up 6 bases, with 19 bases separating them. This CDR3 region has 14 residues. Germline V gene data show CDR1 as SGHRS and CDR2 as YFSETQ.

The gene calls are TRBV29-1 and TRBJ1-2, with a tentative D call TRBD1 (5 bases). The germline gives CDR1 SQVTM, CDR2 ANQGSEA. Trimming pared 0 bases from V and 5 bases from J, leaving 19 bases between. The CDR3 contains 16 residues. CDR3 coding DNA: TGCAGCGTTGAAGATAGGGGATTCCTCGACCCTTATGGCTACACCTTC. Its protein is CSVEDRGFLDPYGYTF.

The CDR3 loop reads CATSRQSYTEAFF. The CDR3 DNA reads TGTGCCACCAGCAGACAGTCATACACTGAAGCTTTCTTT. The V gene is TRBV15, the J gene TRBJ1-1; D gene unclear. Per the germline V gene, CDR1 is LNHNV and CDR2 is YYDKDF (reference sequence). The length of the CDR3 is 13 residues. Trimming removed 2 bases from V and 3 bases from J, with 7 bases in between.

The CDR3 is CASSFTVGERETQYF. The CDR3 region has the DNA TGTGCCAGCAGCTTTACGGTCGGTGAAAGAGAGACCCAGTACTTC. The chain combines TRBV5-4 with TRBJ2-5; no reliable D call. V shed 2 bases and J shed 4 bases, with 15 bases lying between them. Germline CDR1 and CDR2: SGHNT and YYREEE (reference sequence). The CDR3 spans 15 residues.

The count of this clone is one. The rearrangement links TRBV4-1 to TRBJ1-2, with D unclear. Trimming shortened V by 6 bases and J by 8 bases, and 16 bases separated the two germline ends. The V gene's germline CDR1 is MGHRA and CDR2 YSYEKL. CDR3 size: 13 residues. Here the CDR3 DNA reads TGCGCCAGCAGTCTTTATGAGGGTGGCGGCTACACCTTC. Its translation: CASSLYEGGGYTF.

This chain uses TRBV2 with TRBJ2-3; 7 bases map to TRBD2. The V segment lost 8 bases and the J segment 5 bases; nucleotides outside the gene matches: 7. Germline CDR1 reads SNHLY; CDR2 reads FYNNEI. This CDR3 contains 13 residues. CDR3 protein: CASRLAQGDTQYF. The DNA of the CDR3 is TGTGCCAGCCGACTAGCCCAAGGAGATACGCAGTATTTT.

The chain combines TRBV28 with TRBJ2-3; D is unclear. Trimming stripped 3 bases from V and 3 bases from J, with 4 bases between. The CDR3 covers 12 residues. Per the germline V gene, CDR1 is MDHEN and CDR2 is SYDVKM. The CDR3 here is CASSLATDTQYF. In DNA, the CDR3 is TGTGCCAGCAGTTTGGCAACAGATACGCAGTATTTT.

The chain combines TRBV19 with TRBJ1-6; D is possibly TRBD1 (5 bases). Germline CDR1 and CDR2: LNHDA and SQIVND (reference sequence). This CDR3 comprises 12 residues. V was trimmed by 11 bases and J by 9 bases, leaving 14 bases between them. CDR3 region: CAQLGEASPLHF. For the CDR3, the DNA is TGTGCCCAGCTGGGGGAGGCTTCACCCCTCCACTTT.

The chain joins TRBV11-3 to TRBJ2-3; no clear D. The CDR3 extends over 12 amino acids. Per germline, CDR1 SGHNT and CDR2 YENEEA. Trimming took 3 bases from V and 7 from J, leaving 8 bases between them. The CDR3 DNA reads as TGTGCCAGCAGCTTCGACACCAATACGCAGTATTTT. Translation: CASSFDTNTQYF.

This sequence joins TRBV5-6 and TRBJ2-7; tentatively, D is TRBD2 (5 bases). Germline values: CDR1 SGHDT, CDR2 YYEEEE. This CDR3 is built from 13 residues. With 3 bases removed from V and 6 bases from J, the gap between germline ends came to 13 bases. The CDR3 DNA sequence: TGTGCCAGCAGCTCCCGGACTCCCCTCGAGCAGTACTTC. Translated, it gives CASSSRTPLEQYF. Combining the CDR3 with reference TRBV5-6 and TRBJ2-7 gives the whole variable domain DAGVTQSPTHLIKTRGQQVTLRCSPKSGHDTVSWYQQALGQGPQFIFQYYEEEERQRGNFPDRFSGHQFPNYSSELNVNALLLGDSALYLCASSSRTPLEQYFGPGTRLTVT.

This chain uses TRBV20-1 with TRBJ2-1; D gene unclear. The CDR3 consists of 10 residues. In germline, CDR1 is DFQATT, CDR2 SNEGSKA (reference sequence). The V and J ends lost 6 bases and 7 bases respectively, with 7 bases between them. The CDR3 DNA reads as TGCAGTGCGGCCGGGAATGAGCAGTTCTTC. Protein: CSAAGNEQFF.

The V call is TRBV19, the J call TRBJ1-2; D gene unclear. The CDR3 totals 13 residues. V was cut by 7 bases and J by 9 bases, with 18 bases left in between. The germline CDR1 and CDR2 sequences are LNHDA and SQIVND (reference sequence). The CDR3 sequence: CASTPPLGGRYTF. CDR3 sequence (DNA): TGTGCCAGTACCCCACCCCTCGGAGGACGCTACACCTTC.

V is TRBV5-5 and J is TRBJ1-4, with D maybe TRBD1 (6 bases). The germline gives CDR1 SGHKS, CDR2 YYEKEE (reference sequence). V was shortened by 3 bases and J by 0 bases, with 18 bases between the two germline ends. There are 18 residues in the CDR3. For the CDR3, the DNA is TGTGCCAGCAGCTACACAGGGATCACTGTTGCAACTAATGAAAAACTGTTTTTT. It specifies CASSYTGITVATNEKLFF.

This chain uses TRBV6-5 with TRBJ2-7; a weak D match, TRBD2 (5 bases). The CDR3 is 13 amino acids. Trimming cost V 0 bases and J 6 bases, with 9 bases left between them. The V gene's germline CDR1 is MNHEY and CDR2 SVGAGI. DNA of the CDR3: TGTGCCAGCAGTTACTCTAGCGTAGGCGAGCAGTACTTC. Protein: CASSYSSVGEQYF.

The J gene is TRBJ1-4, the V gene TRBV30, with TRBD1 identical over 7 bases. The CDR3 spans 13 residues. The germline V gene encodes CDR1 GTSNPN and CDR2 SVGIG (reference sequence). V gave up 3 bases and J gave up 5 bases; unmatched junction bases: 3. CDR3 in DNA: TGTGCCTGGAGGGCACAGGGGAATGAAAAACTGTTTTTT. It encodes CAWRAQGNEKLFF.

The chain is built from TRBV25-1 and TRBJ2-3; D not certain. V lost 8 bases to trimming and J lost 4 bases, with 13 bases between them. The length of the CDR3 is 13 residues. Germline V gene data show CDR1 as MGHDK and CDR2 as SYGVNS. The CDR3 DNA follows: TGTGCCAGCCTCAGCGAATACTCAGATACGCAGTATTTT. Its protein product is CASLSEYSDTQYF.

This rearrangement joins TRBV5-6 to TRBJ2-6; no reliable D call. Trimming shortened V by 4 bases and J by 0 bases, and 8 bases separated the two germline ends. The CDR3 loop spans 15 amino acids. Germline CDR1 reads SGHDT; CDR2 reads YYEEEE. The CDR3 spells CASSPSVSGANVLTF. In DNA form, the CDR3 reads TGTGCCAGCAGCCCCTCTGTCTCTGGGGCCAACGTCCTGACTTTC.

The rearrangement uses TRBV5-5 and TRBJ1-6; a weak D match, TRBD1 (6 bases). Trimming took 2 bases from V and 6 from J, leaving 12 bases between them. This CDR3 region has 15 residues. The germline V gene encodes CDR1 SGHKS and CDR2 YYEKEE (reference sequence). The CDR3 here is CASSFRTAGNSPLHF. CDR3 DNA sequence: TGTGCCAGCAGCTTCCGGACAGCCGGTAATTCACCCCTCCACTTT.

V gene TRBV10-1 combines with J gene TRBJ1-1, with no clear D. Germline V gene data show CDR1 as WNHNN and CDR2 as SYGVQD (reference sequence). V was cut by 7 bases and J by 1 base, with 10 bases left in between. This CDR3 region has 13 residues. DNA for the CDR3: TGCGCCAGCACCCTTCCCGGGAACACTGAAGCTTTCTTT. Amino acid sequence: CASTLPGNTEAFF.

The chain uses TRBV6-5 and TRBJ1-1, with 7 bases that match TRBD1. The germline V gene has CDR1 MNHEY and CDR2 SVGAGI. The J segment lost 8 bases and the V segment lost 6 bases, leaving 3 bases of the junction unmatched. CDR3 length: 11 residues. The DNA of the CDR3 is TGTGCCAGCAGGAGGGGGCCAGAAGCTTTCTTT. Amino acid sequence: CASRRGPEAFF.

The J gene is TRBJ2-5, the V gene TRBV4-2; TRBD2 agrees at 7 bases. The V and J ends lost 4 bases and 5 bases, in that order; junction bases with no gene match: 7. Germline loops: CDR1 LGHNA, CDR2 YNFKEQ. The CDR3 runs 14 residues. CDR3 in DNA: TGTGCCAGCAGCCCCAAAATACTAGCGGAGACCCAGTACTTC. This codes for CASSPKILAETQYF.

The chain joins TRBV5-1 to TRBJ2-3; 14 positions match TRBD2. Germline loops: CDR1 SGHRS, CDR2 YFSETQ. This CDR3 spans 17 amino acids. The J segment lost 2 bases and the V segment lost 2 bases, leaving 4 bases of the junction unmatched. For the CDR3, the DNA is TGCGCCAGCAGCTTAGGGACTAGCGGGGGTACCACAGATACGCAGTATTTT. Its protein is CASSLGTSGGTTDTQYF.

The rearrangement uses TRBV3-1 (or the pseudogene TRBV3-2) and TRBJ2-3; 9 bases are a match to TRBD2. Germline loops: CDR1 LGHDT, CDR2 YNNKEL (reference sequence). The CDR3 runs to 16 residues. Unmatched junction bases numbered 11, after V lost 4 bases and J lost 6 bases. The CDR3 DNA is TGTGCCAGCAGCCCCCCAAGGAGCGGGGGGCTTGATACGCAGTATTTT. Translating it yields CASSPPRSGGLDTQYF.

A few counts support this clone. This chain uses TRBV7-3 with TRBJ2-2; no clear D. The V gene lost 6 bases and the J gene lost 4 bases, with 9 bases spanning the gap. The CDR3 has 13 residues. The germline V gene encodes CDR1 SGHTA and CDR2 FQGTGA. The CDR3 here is CASSTLGTGELFF. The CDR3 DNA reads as TGTGCCAGCAGTACCCTAGGCACCGGGGAGCTGTTTTTT. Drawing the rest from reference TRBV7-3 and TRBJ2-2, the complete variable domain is GAGVSQTPSNKVTEKGKYVELRCDPISGHTALYWYRQSLGQGPEFLIYFQGTGAADDSGLPNDRFFAVRPEGSVSTLKIQRTERGDSAVYLCASSTLGTGELFFGEGSRLTVL.

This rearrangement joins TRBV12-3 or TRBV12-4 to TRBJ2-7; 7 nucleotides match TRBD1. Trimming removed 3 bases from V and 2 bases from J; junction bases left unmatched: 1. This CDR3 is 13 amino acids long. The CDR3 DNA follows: TGTGCCAGCAGTTTGACAGGGCCCTACGAGCAGTACTTC. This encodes CASSLTGPYEQYF.

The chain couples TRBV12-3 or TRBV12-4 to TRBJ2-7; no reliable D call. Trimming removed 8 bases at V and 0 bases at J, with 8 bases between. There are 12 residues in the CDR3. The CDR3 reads CASGKSSYEQYF. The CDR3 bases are TGTGCCAGCGGTAAGAGCTCCTACGAGCAGTACTTC.